This TCR beta chain was sequenced in a study of blood T cell repertoires in COVID-19. Whole-study context: Collection of acute and convalescent COVID-19 samples took place in the United States, Italy and Spain. PBMCs, B-cell-depleted T cells, or T cells provided the cDNA or gDNA that made up the material.

Trimming removed 7 bases from V and 7 bases from J; junction bases left unmatched: 9. The CDR3 extends over 14 amino acids. Germline values: CDR1 MDHEN, CDR2 SYDVKM. Source study methods: Nucleated cell counts were estimated from reference gene primer amplification. The assay was immunoSEQ multiplex PCR, and TCRdb's table has in-frame clones only and misses some. The V and J calls and the clone size are those of that table, but D and trimming were determined from the DNA. The sample has a few hundred thousand clones; 89% are singletons. The chain links TRBV28 to TRBJ1-5; 8 positions agree with TRBD1. This sequence was found in a middle-aged man with acute or convalescent COVID-19. The sequenced sample was peripheral blood. The CDR3 loop is CASTPRGLGQPQHF. CDR3 DNA sequence: TGTGCCAGCACCCCCAGGGGGCTAGGGCAGCCCCAGCATTTT.